This T cell receptor (beta chain) was retrieved from a study of monozygotic twins with inflammatory bowel disease (dated by TCRdb to between 2019 and 2020). General notes on the study: The complete study included about 28 monozygotic twin pairs: 19 IBD-discordant Danish pairs and nine German pairs, of which four were IBD-concordant and five were IBD-discordant. Within discordant pairs, disease-associated traits were sought mainly by comparing IBD patients with their genetically identical healthy co-twins. Each individual had, on average, about 151 000 unique TCRalpha sequences and 181 000 unique TCRbeta sequences available for analysis.

CDR1 and CDR2 are drawn from the germline V gene: LGHNA, YNFKEQ. There are 16 amino acids in the CDR3, from cysteine to phenylalanine inclusive. Nucleotide data are not available. In regard to this clonotype: Its antigen specificity is not known.

From each donor, a roughly 2.5 ml peripheral blood sample was collected into PAXgene tubes and stored at -80 degrees C. Without T cell sorting, total RNA was isolated from whole blood using the PAXgene blood miRNA kit on an automated QIAcube. Peripheral blood from monozygotic twin pairs concordant or discordant for inflammatory bowel disease was subjected to deep TCRalpha and TCRbeta repertoire profiling with unique molecular barcoding. Smoking habits were recorded for all twin pairs, and individuals were classified as current, former or never smokers. The library came from 5' RACE. Preparation of each TCR library used approximately 4,000 ng of total RNA. For each sample, cDNA synthesis with SMARTScribe reverse transcriptase was split into eight separate reactions. Unique molecular identifiers containing a 6-nucleotide sample barcode were introduced through template switching during cDNA synthesis. TCRalpha and TCRbeta cDNA was amplified in two nested PCRs of about 17 and 10 cycles, and bead purification was carried out after each PCR. Before amplification, the cDNA was both treated with uracil DNA-glycosylase and purified with the QIAquick PCR purification kit. The second PCR added Illumina TruSeq-compatible adapters along with sample-specific barcodes. TapeStation and Qubit were used to check library quality and concentration, and 5 ng of each library went into the pool. Sequencing of the pooled libraries was done on an Illumina HiSeq2500 single-index Rapid Run using custom sequencing primers and 2 x 100 bp reads. Concerning the study's data processing: MiGEC version 1.2.6 was used for UMI-based consensus assembly, which corrected PCR and sequencing errors. MiXCR version 2.1.1 was used for V(D)J alignment, clonotype assembly and CDR3 extraction. Gene usage, clonotype sharing and MAIT/NKT TCR abundance were normalised by analysing the top 1000, 10 000 and 20 000 clonotypes per sample. Diversity was computed as the inverse Simpson index with the vegan R package after downsampling to 27 000 UMIs. Statistical testing used paired Mann-Whitney U tests on the discordant twin pairs and applied Benjamini-Hochberg correction for multiple testing. Each CDR3 protein sequence appears as one entry after TCRdb reprocessed the reads, and no DNA is included. The V and J calls were determined by TCRdb, not by the authors. The table for this sample records around 450,000 distinct CDR3 sequences. The ten largest account for around 2.4% of the sample.

Broad study findings and their caveats: Distinction between different T cell subtypes could not be achieved in the analysis. Background noise and inter-individual variability may have been introduced into the repertoires by the differing immunosuppressive treatments among patients. Compared with healthy twins, IBD patients shared fewer clonotypes with other individuals, and the difference was most pronounced in patients with signs of disease activity. The results gave no support for a single strong signal or clonotype linked to IBD. Measured by the inverse Simpson index, TCRbeta repertoire diversity was lower in IBD patients than in their healthy co-twins. Repertoire similarity did not differ between concordant and discordant twins, possibly due to limited statistical power.

The sequence is built from TRBV4-2 and TRBJ2-5. The sequence derives from a human donor with ulcerative colitis or Crohn's disease, or a healthy co-twin of an affected twin (not recorded which). The material sequenced was blood. The CDR3 protein sequence reads: CASSQDPTGMWETQYF.